A selection of T cell receptor beta chains follows, all from one sample in a study of OX40 agonist ivuxolimab in advanced cancers. This table comes from immunoSEQ multiplex PCR, and its TCRdb copy is limited to in-frame clones, with some not included. The table records 15,000 to 20,000 clones, around 90% of them present only once. Here the sequenced sample was CD4+ or CD8+ T cells sorted from blood, taken in a trial of the OX40 agonist ivuxolimab. Receptors originate from an adult with an advanced solid tumor such as melanoma, head and neck, liver or kidney cancer. Both conserved end residues are part of each CDR3. Fields, in order: D gene, V gene, J gene, CDR3 length, clone size, CDR3 protein, CDR3 DNA. D genes are given only for firm matches. Rows may omit the clone size; those that give it use once, few, many or a size class.

>-|TRBV19|TRBJ2-5|15|-
CASSISAQGFGTQYF
TGTGCCAGTAGTATATCGGCCCAGGGGTTCGGGACCCAGTACTTC
>-|TRBV4-1|TRBJ2-7|15|-
CASSQVVSKLYEQYF
TGCGCCAGCAGCCAAGTCGTTTCCAAACTCTACGAGCAGTACTTC
>TRBD2|TRBV5-8|TRBJ2-3|17|-
CASSLEWASGYTDTQYF
TGTGCCAGCAGCTTGGAGTGGGCTAGCGGGTACACAGATACGCAGTATTTT
>TRBD2|TRBV2|TRBJ2-1|16|-
CASSESLAGKHNEQFF
TGTGCCAGCAGTGAGTCCCTAGCGGGAAAGCACAATGAGCAGTTCTTC
>-|TRBV5-6|TRBJ1-2|14|once
CASSLDRFDYGYTF
TGTGCCAGCAGCTTGGACAGGTTTGACTATGGCTACACCTTC
>-|TRBV5-1|TRBJ2-6|15|-
CASSDGGSGANVLTF
TGCGCCAGCAGCGACGGGGGAAGCGGGGCCAACGTCCTGACTTTC
>-|TRBV7-8|TRBJ2-1|16|-
CASSLVRRSSYNEQFF
TGTGCCAGCAGCTTAGTCCGTAGGAGCTCCTACAATGAGCAGTTCTTC
>-|TRBV6-6|TRBJ2-5|13|-
CASSLLAQETQYF
TGTGCCAGCAGTTTACTAGCTCAAGAGACCCAGTACTTC
>-|TRBV6-4|TRBJ2-1|15|-
CASSEFAFSYNEQFF
TGTGCCAGCAGTGAGTTTGCGTTCTCCTACAATGAGCAGTTCTTC
>TRBD2|TRBV15|TRBJ2-1|16|-
CATSRGGLAIGNEQFF
TGTGCCACCAGCAGAGGGGGACTAGCTATAGGGAATGAGCAGTTCTTC
>-|TRBV6-6|TRBJ2-5|14|-
CATSGHMSQETQYF
TGTGCCACTTCGGGACATATGTCTCAAGAGACCCAGTACTTC
>-|TRBV21-1|TRBJ2-5|16|-
CASRAVRYTFSETQYF
TGTGCCAGCAGAGCGGTGCGCTACACTTTCTCTGAGACCCAGTACTTC
>-|TRBV6-5|TRBJ2-7|14|large
CASSYSDRRYEQYF
TGTGCCAGCAGTTACTCCGACAGACGGTACGAGCAGTACTTC
>-|TRBV4-1|TRBJ1-3|19|-
CASSQGDPLRESSGNTIYF
TGCGCCAGCAGCCAAGGGGACCCCCTACGGGAGAGCTCTGGAAACACCATATATTTT
>TRBD2|TRBV14|TRBJ2-2|16|-
CASSQREGQFTGELFF
TGTGCCAGCAGCCAGCGGGAGGGCCAGTTCACCGGGGAGCTGTTTTTT
>-|TRBV7-8|TRBJ1-4|14|-
CASSLLGGDEKLFF
TGTGCCAGCAGCTTACTAGGGGGGGATGAAAAACTGTTTTTT
>-|TRBV4-1|TRBJ1-1|15|-
CASSHGWDGNTEAFF
TGCGCCAGCAGCCACGGCTGGGACGGTAACACTGAAGCTTTCTTT
>-|TRBV25-1|TRBJ1-1|13|-
CASSEQLNTEAFF
TGTGCCAGCAGTGAACAATTGAACACTGAAGCTTTCTTT
>-|TRBV28|TRBJ1-5|13|-
CASSSNSGQPQHF
TGTGCCAGCAGTTCTAATTCAGGTCAGCCCCAGCATTTT
>-|TRBV5-4|TRBJ1-2|11|-
CASSFNYGYTF
TGTGCCAGCAGCTTTAACTATGGCTACACCTTC
>-|TRBV21-1|TRBJ2-5|14|-
CASSKPSCQETQYF
TGTGCCAGCAGCAAGCCCAGCTGTCAAGAGACCCAGTACTTC
>TRBD2|TRBV2|TRBJ2-7|15|-
CASSISSGSGHEQYF
TGTGCCAGCAGTATTTCTAGCGGGAGCGGGCACGAGCAGTACTTC
>-|TRBV27|TRBJ1-4|12|once
CASAATNEKLFF
TGTGCCAGCGCTGCAACTAATGAAAAACTGTTTTTT
>-|TRBV7-9|TRBJ1-1|13|once
CASSFSPETEAFF
TGTGCCAGCAGCTTTAGCCCCGAGACTGAAGCTTTCTTT
>-|TRBV5-6|TRBJ2-7|14|-
CASSRAEGWYEQYF
TGTGCCAGCAGCCGCGCTGAGGGGTGGTACGAGCAGTACTTC
>TRBD2|TRBV13|TRBJ2-1|15|once
CASSLALAGYNEQFF
TGTGCCAGCAGCTTAGCACTAGCGGGGTACAATGAGCAGTTCTTC
>TRBD1|TRBV7-2|TRBJ1-2|16|few
CASSASPGGAMNGYTF
TGTGCCAGCAGCGCTAGCCCAGGGGGCGCGATGAATGGCTACACCTTC
>TRBD1|TRBV7-8|TRBJ2-4|14|-
CASSSLTGRDIQYF
TGTGCCAGCAGCTCTCTGACAGGGCGGGACATTCAGTACTTC
>TRBD2|TRBV19|TRBJ2-1|15|-
CASSQWGGTYNGQFF
TGTGCCAGTAGTCAATGGGGGGGAACTTACAATGGGCAGTTCTTC
>-|TRBV14|TRBJ2-7|14|-
CASSHTTDGYEQYF
TGTGCCAGCAGCCACACCACGGATGGATACGAGCAGTACTTC
>-|TRBV7-2|TRBJ2-1|11|-
CASRSVHEQFF
TGTGCCAGCAGATCTGTACATGAGCAGTTCTTC
>TRBD2|TRBV7-9|TRBJ2-1|15|-
CASSRGLAENNEQFF
TGTGCCAGCAGCAGAGGACTAGCGGAAAACAATGAGCAGTTCTTC
>-|TRBV7-6|TRBJ2-7|16|-
CASSLMGLASSYEQYF
TGTGCCAGCAGCTTAATGGGTCTTGCATCGTCCTACGAGCAGTACTTC
>-|TRBV27|TRBJ2-1|13|-
CASSLTSVYEQFF
TGTGCCAGCAGTTTGACTAGTGTCTATGAGCAGTTCTTC
>-|TRBV20-1|TRBJ1-2|11|-
CSARRTDGYTF
TGCAGTGCTCGAAGGACAGATGGCTACACCTTC
>-|TRBV19|TRBJ2-1|17|-
CASSIDRWGVPYNEQFF
TGTGCCAGTAGTATTGACCGGTGGGGGGTCCCGTACAATGAGCAGTTCTTC